This record covers a single T cell receptor beta chain. This sample was taken from a study of blood T cells in healthy people across ages. Sample-barcoded 5' priming and a J-beta primer mix drove a second PCR of about 6 to 12 cycles. TCRdb reprocessed the 5' RACE reads via MiXCR and lists one record per CDR3 protein. The table shows just over 1 million distinct CDR3 sequences, with 35% to 55% occurring only once. Trimming cost V 2 bases and J 0 bases; bases outside gene matches: 8. This CDR3 is 17 amino acids long. Per the germline V gene, CDR1 is MNHNY and CDR2 is SVGAGI (reference sequence). The chain joins TRBV6-6 to TRBJ2-7; 9 positions match TRBD2. Sequences were obtained from blood. The receptor comes from a woman aged 55-69 years in good health. CDR3 bases: TGTGCCAGCAGTTACGCCCCGACTAGCGGTAGCTCCTACGAGCAGTACTTC. Translated: CASSYAPTSGSSYEQYF.